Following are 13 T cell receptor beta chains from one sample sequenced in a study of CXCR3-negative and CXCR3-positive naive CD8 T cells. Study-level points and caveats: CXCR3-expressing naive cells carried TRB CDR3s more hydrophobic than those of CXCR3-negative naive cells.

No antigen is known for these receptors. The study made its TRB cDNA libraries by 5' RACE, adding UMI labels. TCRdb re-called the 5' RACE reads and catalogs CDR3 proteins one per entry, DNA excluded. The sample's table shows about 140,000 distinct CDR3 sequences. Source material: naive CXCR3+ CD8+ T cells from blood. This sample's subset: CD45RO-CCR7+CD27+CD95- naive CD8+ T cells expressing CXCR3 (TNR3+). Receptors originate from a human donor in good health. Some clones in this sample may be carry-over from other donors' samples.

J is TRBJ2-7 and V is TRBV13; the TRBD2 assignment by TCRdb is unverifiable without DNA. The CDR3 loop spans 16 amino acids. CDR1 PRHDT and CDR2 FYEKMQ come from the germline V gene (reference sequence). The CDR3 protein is CASSPRLAGTSYEQYF. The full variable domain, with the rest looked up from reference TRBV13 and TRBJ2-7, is AAGVIQSPRHLIKEKRETATLKCYPIPRHDTVYWYQQGPGQDPQFLISFYEKMQSDKGSIPDRFSAQQFSDYHSELNMSSLELGDSALYFCASSPRLAGTSYEQYFGPGTRLTVT.

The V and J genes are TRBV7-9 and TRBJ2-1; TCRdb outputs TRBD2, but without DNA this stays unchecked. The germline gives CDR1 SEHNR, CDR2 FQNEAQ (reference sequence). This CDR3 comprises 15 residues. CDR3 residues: CASSRAGGPYNEQFF.

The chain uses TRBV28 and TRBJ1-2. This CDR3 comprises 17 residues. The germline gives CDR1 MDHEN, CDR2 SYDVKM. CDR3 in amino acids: CASSHTVSTGRAYGYTF.

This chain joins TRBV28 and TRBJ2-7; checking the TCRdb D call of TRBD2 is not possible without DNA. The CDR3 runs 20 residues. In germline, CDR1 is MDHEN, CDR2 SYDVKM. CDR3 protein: CASSASWDPSGKSGSYEQYF.

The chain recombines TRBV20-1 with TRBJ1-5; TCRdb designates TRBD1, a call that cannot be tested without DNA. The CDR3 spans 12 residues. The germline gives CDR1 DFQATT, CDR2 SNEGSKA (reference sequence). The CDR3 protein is CSARAGNQPQHF.

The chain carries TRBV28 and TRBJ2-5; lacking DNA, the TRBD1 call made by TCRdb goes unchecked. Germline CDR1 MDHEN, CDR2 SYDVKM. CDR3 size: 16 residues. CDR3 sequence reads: CASSPDRDTHRETQYF.

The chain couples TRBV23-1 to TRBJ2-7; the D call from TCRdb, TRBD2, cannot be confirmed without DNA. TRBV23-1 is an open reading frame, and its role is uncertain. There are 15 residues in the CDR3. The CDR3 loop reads CASSQGYSRAVEQYF.

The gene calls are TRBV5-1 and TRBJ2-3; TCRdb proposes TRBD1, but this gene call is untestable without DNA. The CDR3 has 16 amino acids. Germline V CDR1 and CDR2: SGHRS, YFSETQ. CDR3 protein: CASSPRGPGNTDTQYF.

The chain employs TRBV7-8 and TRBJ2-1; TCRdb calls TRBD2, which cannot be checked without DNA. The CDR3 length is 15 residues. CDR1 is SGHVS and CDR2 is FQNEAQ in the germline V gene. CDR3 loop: CASTRTSGNWNEQFF.

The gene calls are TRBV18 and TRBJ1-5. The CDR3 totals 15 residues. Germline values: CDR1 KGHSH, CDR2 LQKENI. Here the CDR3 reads CASSLSRGSNQPQHF.

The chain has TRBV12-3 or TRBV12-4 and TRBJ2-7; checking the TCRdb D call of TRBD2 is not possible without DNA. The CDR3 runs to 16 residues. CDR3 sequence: CASSISGPSFSYEQYF.

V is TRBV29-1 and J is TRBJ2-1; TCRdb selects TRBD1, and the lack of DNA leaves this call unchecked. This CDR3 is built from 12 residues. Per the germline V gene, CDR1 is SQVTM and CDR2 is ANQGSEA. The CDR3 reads CSADEPPGEQFF.

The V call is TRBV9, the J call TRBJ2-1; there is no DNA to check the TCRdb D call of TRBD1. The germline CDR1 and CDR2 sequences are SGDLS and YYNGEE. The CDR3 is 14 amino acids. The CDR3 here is CASSAGGNPYEQFF.